Below are 27 T cell receptor beta chains sequenced from a single sample in a study of cytomegalovirus exposure and HLA in healthy donors. PCR amplification relied on 60 Vbeta primers (plus 13 Jbeta primers). Measured with immunoSEQ multiplex PCR; TCRdb has only the in-frame clones, and not every one. The repertoire has 80,000 to 95,000 clones, just under 70% of them found once; the top ten carry roughly 15%. The sample comprised PBMCs. Every receptor here comes from a woman in her fifties or sixties in good health and CMV-seropositive.

A remark on this clone: An end of the junction differs from the germline gene, which may be a read error. This chain links TRBV7-9 with TRBJ2-1, with TRBD2 identical over 7 bases. Germline V gene data show CDR1 as SEHNR and CDR2 as FQNEAQ (reference sequence). This CDR3 is built from 16 residues. The CDR3 here is CSSSPPQRDIRNEQFF. The DNA for the CDR3 is TGTTCCAGCAGCCCCCCCCAGCGGGATATCCGAAATGAGCAGTTCTTC.

V gene TRBV28 combines with J gene TRBJ2-7, with 7 nucleotides matching TRBD1. Germline V gives CDR1 MDHEN, CDR2 SYDVKM. The CDR3 runs 14 residues. Germline trimming cut 8 bases from V and 2 bases from J; bases unmatched to any gene: 9. The CDR3 nucleotides are TGTGCCAGCCTGACGCCGGGACAGCCCTACGAGCAGTACTTC. Residues: CASLTPGQPYEQYF.

The genes are TRBV9 and TRBJ2-7; the match to TRBD1 covers 9 bases. Unmatched junction bases numbered 4, after V lost 4 bases and J lost 2 bases. This CDR3 region has 14 residues. The germline V gene encodes CDR1 SGDLS and CDR2 YYNGEE. The chain's CDR3 is CASSLGQGPYEQYF. The CDR3 bases are TGTGCCAGCAGCCTCGGACAGGGGCCCTACGAGCAGTACTTC.

The rearrangement joins TRBV14 to TRBJ2-5; TRBD1 might be the D (6 bases). CDR1 SGHDN and CDR2 FVKESK come from the germline V gene. The CDR3 is 13 amino acids. V shed 1 base and J shed 7 bases, with 10 bases lying between them. In nucleotides, the CDR3 is TGTGCCAGCAGCCAAGGAGGGGGTTTGACCCAGTACTTC. It is translated as CASSQGGGLTQYF. Supplemented by reference TRBV14 and TRBJ2-5, the full variable domain reads EAGVTQFPSHSVIEKGQTVTLRCDPISGHDNLYWYRRVMGKEIKFLLHFVKESKQDESGMPNNRFLAERTGGTYSTLKVQPAELEDSGVYFCASSQGGGLTQYFGPGTRLLVL.

This rearrangement joins TRBV7-7 to TRBJ2-5, with D uncertain. V lost 4 bases and J lost 5, with 5 bases in between. This CDR3 region has 11 residues. Germline values: CDR1 SSHAT, CDR2 FNYEAQ (reference sequence). The CDR3 nucleotides read TGTGCCAGCAGCTCCGGGGAGACCCAGTACTTC. It encodes CASSSGETQYF.

The chain is built from TRBV28 and TRBJ1-5, with 9 bases fitting TRBD1. The CDR3 runs 18 residues. Trimming cost V 6 bases and J 6 bases; bases outside gene matches: 18. Germline loops: CDR1 MDHEN, CDR2 SYDVKM. Written as DNA, the CDR3 is TGTGCCAGCAGCTTACACGCTATAACGACAGGGGGGAGTCAGCCCCAGCATTTT. This gives the protein CASSLHAITTGGSQPQHF.

The J gene is TRBJ2-2, the V gene TRBV11-3; 7 nucleotides match TRBD1. The CDR3 runs to 15 residues. The germline V gene encodes CDR1 SGHNT and CDR2 YENEEA. V trimming: 4 bases; J trimming: 4 bases; junction bases outside the gene matches: 6. The CDR3 protein is CASSSRTGSTGELFF. CDR3 coding DNA: TGTGCCAGCAGCTCCCGGACAGGTAGCACCGGGGAGCTGTTTTTT.

The V and J genes are TRBV14 and TRBJ2-1; TRBD2 aligns across 10 bases. The germline gives CDR1 SGHDN, CDR2 FVKESK. With 4 bases clipped from V and 5 bases from J, the junction kept 5 bases outside the gene matches. The CDR3 spans 15 residues. DNA for the CDR3: TGTGCCAGCAGCCTGGGAGGACTAGCGGACAATGAGCAGTTCTTC. Amino acid sequence: CASSLGGLADNEQFF.

The J gene is TRBJ1-4, the V gene TRBV2; TRBD1 agrees at 7 bases. Trimming at V came to 5 bases and at J to 5 bases, leaving 5 bases not matched to a gene. Germline CDR1 and CDR2: SNHLY and FYNNEI. The CDR3 has 14 amino acids. The CDR3 is CASSRDRVNEKLFF. The DNA for the CDR3 is TGTGCCAGCAGTCGGGACAGAGTAAATGAAAAACTGTTTTTT.

The chain employs TRBV5-1 and TRBJ2-3, with 8 bases fitting TRBD1. Germline V CDR1 and CDR2: SGHRS, YFSETQ. The ends lost 7 bases at V and 4 bases at J; junction bases unmatched: 11. The CDR3 contains 15 residues. The chain's CDR3 is CASFLRGQGADTQYF. The CDR3, as DNA: TGCGCCAGCTTTCTCCGAGGACAGGGAGCAGATACGCAGTATTTT.

The chain is built from TRBV11-2 and TRBJ2-7; tentative D call: TRBD1 (6 bases). The germline gives CDR1 SGHAT, CDR2 FQNNGV. Trimming removed 4 bases at V and 0 bases at J, with 10 bases between. This CDR3 comprises 14 residues. The CDR3 DNA sequence: TGTGCCAGCAGCTCGAACAGGGTCTCCTACGAGCAGTACTTC. This translates into CASSSNRVSYEQYF.

This chain uses TRBV27 with TRBJ1-4; D ambiguous. This CDR3 has 14 amino acids. Germline CDR1 and CDR2: MNHEY and SMNVEV (reference sequence). The ends were cut back, 3 bases at V and 6 bases at J, with 11 bases in the middle. The CDR3 bases are TGTGCCAGCAGTTTTCCCCCGTCGTATGAAAAACTGTTTTTT. Translating it yields CASSFPPSYEKLFF.

V gene TRBV13 combines with J gene TRBJ2-1, with 7 bases fitting TRBD1. V gave up 5 bases and J gave up 7 bases; unmatched junction bases: 11. The CDR3 totals 15 residues. CDR1 and CDR2 (germline): PRHDT, FYEKMQ (reference sequence). This CDR3 is CASSTYRRTGNEQFF. For the CDR3, the DNA is TGTGCCAGCAGCACCTACCGTCGGACAGGTAATGAGCAGTTCTTC.

The chain couples TRBV7-9 to TRBJ2-1; 12 bases map to TRBD2. The germline V gene encodes CDR1 SEHNR and CDR2 FQNEAQ (reference sequence). Trimming removed 5 bases from V and 14 bases from J; junction bases left unmatched: 7. The length of the CDR3 is 13 residues. CDR3 protein: CASSILAGGDEFF. In DNA, the CDR3 is TGTGCCAGCAGCATTCTAGCGGGAGGGGACGAGTTCTTC.

The CDR3 nucleotides are TGTGCCAGTAGTGAGGGACAGGGGACCTTTGTGAACACTGAAGCTTTCTTT. The encoded protein is CASSEGQGTFVNTEAFF. The chain joins TRBV19 to TRBJ1-1, with 10 bases matching TRBD1. With V trimmed by 5 bases and J by 0 bases, 9 bases remained unmatched. The CDR3 loop spans 17 amino acids. Germline V gene lookup returns CDR1 LNHDA and CDR2 SQIVND (reference sequence).

The chain uses TRBV9 and TRBJ2-3, with D possibly being TRBD2 (5 bases). The CDR3 spans 16 residues. Germline V gives CDR1 SGDLS, CDR2 YYNGEE. V shed 0 bases and J shed 2 bases, with 13 bases lying between them. The CDR3 DNA follows: TGTGCCAGCAGCGTAGGCCTAGCCGGGGTCACAGATACGCAGTATTTT. Translated, it gives CASSVGLAGVTDTQYF. Filled out from reference TRBV9 and TRBJ2-3, the complete variable domain reads DSGVTQTPKHLITATGQRVTLRCSPRSGDLSVYWYQQSLDQGLQFLIQYYNGEERAKGNILERFSAQQFPDLHSELNLSSLELGDSALYFCASSVGLAGVTDTQYFGPGTRLTVL.

J is TRBJ2-7 and V is TRBV19; 7 bases map to TRBD1. The CDR3 has 13 residues. Germline V gene data show CDR1 as LNHDA and CDR2 as SQIVND (reference sequence). V was pared by 4 bases and J by 3 bases, with 3 bases of the junction left unmatched. The CDR3, as DNA: TGTGCCAGTAGTACCGACAGGGACTACGAGCAGTACTTC. As protein: CASSTDRDYEQYF.

This sequence joins TRBV15 and TRBJ1-3, with TRBD1 as a possible D gene (5 bases). Germline CDR1 is LNHNV and CDR2 is YYDKDF (reference sequence). This CDR3 has 17 residues. V lost 0 bases and J 0 bases, leaving 12 bases between the germline ends. The CDR3 coding sequence is TGTGCCACCAGCAGAGAGACAGTCCTGAGCTCTGGAAACACCATATATTTT. It specifies CATSRETVLSSGNTIYF.

V is TRBV28 and J is TRBJ2-1, with TRBD2 matching over 9 bases. J lost 3 bases, V lost 3 bases, and 9 bases had no gene match. Germline V CDR1 and CDR2: MDHEN, SYDVKM. The CDR3 has 17 amino acids. In DNA form, the CDR3 reads TGTGCCAGCAGTTTTGTTAGCGGGAGACGGAACTACAATGAGCAGTTCTTC. It is translated as CASSFVSGRRNYNEQFF.

This clone was counted only a few times. This chain connects TRBV13 to TRBJ2-2; weak D call: TRBD2 (6 bases). The germline gives CDR1 PRHDT, CDR2 FYEKMQ (reference sequence). Trimming removed 8 bases from V and 7 bases from J, with 17 bases in between. This CDR3 comprises 14 residues. Written as DNA, the CDR3 is TGTGCCAGCTCCAGTGGAGGGGTCAGCGGGGAGCTGTTTTTT. This encodes CASSSGGVSGELFF.

The rearrangement joins TRBV5-1 to TRBJ2-5, with 7 nucleotides matching TRBD1. Germline CDR1 reads SGHRS; CDR2 reads YFSETQ. The CDR3 spans 14 residues. Germline trimming cut 4 bases from V and 2 bases from J; bases unmatched to any gene: 5. The CDR3 region has the DNA TGCGCCAGCAGCCCCGGGACAGTACAAGAGACCCAGTACTTC. Translating it yields CASSPGTVQETQYF.

The count of this clone is one. V and J are TRBV20-1 and TRBJ2-7; D may be TRBD2 (5 bases). Germline V gives CDR1 DFQATT, CDR2 SNEGSKA (reference sequence). The CDR3 is 11 amino acids. V lost 6 bases, J lost 7 bases, and 13 bases lay in between. The CDR3, as DNA: TGCAGTGCAACTAGACATTTGGAGCAGTACTTC. It yields the protein CSATRHLEQYF.

The V call is TRBV6-1, the J call TRBJ2-5; D might be TRBD1 (6 bases). The CDR3 is 14 residues long. V was cut by 4 bases and J by 1 base, with 10 bases left in between. Germline CDR1 and CDR2: MNHNS and SASEGT. CDR3 in DNA: TGTGCCAGCAGTGGTGAAGGGGGCCAAGAGACCCAGTACTTC. This codes for CASSGEGGQETQYF.

The genes are TRBV30 and TRBJ2-1, with no clear D. Trimming stripped 3 bases from V and 0 bases from J, with 9 bases between. The CDR3 covers 14 residues. Germline values: CDR1 GTSNPN, CDR2 SVGIG (reference sequence). The CDR3 nucleotides read TGTGCCTGGAGGAACCCCAGCTCCTACAATGAGCAGTTCTTC. It yields the protein CAWRNPSSYNEQFF.

In its sample, this clone was seen a few times. The chain links TRBV7-3 to TRBJ2-3; a weak D match, TRBD2 (6 bases). There are 14 residues in the CDR3. Germline V gene data show CDR1 as SGHTA and CDR2 as FQGTGA. V was shortened by 5 bases and J by 6 bases, with 15 bases between the two germline ends. The CDR3 is CASSGRGRVDTQYF. In nucleotides, the CDR3 is TGTGCCAGCAGCGGACGGGGGAGAGTGGATACGCAGTATTTT. The entire variable domain, with the rest obtained from reference TRBV7-3 and TRBJ2-3, is as follows: GAGVSQTPSNKVTEKGKYVELRCDPISGHTALYWYRQSLGQGPEFLIYFQGTGAADDSGLPNDRFFAVRPEGSVSTLKIQRTERGDSAVYLCASSGRGRVDTQYFGPGTRLTVL.

This chain connects TRBV27 to TRBJ2-7; 9 bases fit TRBD2. V shed 2 bases and J 6 bases; nucleotides not matched to a gene: 5. Germline V gene lookup returns CDR1 MNHEY and CDR2 SMNVEV (reference sequence). The CDR3 has 14 residues. CDR3: CASSLPLAGSEQYF. CDR3 nucleotides: TGTGCCAGCAGTTTACCTCTAGCGGGGAGCGAGCAGTACTTC.

The V call is TRBV10-3, the J call TRBJ2-1, with D possibly being TRBD1 (6 bases). This CDR3 has 14 amino acids. Per germline, CDR1 ENHRY and CDR2 SYGVKD. V was clipped by 1 base and J by 4 bases, with 8 bases between them. The CDR3 spells CAISELGGYNEQFF. The CDR3 region has the DNA TGTGCCATCAGTGAGTTAGGGGGTTACAATGAGCAGTTCTTC.